The T cell receptor beta chain described here comes from a study of human T cells and chemical hapten exposure. Study background: Upper back patch tests used 0.01% DPC, scored after 6 days.

Each CDR3 protein gets one entry after TCRdb re-called the RACE reads with MiXCR. The sample yields under 40,000 distinct CDR3 sequences, 10% seen once. Trimming pared 5 bases from V and 4 bases from J, leaving 8 bases between. This CDR3 is built from 13 residues. Germline V gene sequence: CDR1 LGHDT, CDR2 YNNKEL (reference sequence). General observations from the study: The number of TCRs above 1 in 1000 frequency did not change after DPC sensitization. Expanded TCR sets contained significantly more large CDR3 similarity clusters than controls. Healthy people's immune response may differ from that of the donors, who had alopecia.

As to this clonotype: No antigen is known for it.

Time point denoted: pre-sensitization, week 0. This sample's treatment: therapeutic diphenylcyclopropenone sensitization with weekly scalp DPC. Blood, whole and unfractionated, served as the source for total RNA extraction. The clonotype comes from a middle-aged man with alopecia areata. Some clones in this sample may be carry-over from other donors' samples. The specimen comprised whole blood, sampled in connection with sensitization to the hapten diphenylcyclopropenone (DPC). This rearrangement joins TRBV3-1 to TRBJ1-4; D might be TRBD1 (5 bases). The CDR3 bases are TGTGCCAGCAGCATCAGGGTTAATGAAAAACTGTTTTTT. It specifies CASSIRVNEKLFF.